What follows is one T cell receptor beta chain and its context. Germline lookup yields CDR1 DFQATT and CDR2 SNEGSKA (reference sequence). The J segment lost 7 bases and the V segment lost 3 bases, leaving 17 bases of the junction unmatched. The CDR3 loop spans 18 amino acids. The data were obtained in a study of blood T cell repertoires in COVID-19. At the level of the study: The United States, Italy and Spain were the sources of the acute and convalescent COVID-19 samples. From T cells, B-cell-depleted T cells, or PBMCs came the material, which was cDNA or gDNA.

As originally analysed: Researchers report that nucleated cell counts were estimated from reference gene primer amplification. Generated by immunoSEQ multiplex PCR, the TCRdb table keeps only in-frame clones and is missing some. V and J calls and clone size come straight from that table; D and trimming were deduced from the DNA. The repertoire holds roughly 140,000 clones, with roughly nine tenths as singletons. Input material: peripheral blood. The receptor's source is a woman aged 40 to 55 with acute or convalescent COVID-19. The rearrangement uses TRBV20-1 and TRBJ2-1; the match to TRBD2 covers 11 bases. The DNA for the CDR3 is TGCAGTGCTAGTAATCTAGCGGGAGGAGATCTAATAGTAAATGAGCAGTTCTTC. The encoded protein is CSASNLAGGDLIVNEQFF.